This T cell receptor (beta chain) emerged from a study of cytomegalovirus exposure and HLA in healthy donors (dated 2017 in TCRdb). As for the study more broadly: An earlier analysis of a few hundred of the donors reported roughly 300 Gb of sequence data and 117 million unique TCR beta sequences obtained from around 190 million T cells. An early release that covered about 600 HLA-typed donors contained approximately 290 gigabases of sequencing data and some 87 million unique TCR sequences. Of the roughly 410 genotyped donors, less than 85% were placed in the genetic ancestry cluster associated with self-reported Caucasian donors. The aim of the study was to test whether cataloging public T cell receptors could identify signatures of past pathogen exposure. The T cell repertoires of about 700 subjects were profiled by immunosequencing and related to cytomegalovirus serostatus. In addition to the first cohort of roughly 700 subjects, a separate validation cohort of 130 or so different subjects was used. High-throughput TCR immunosequencing, statistical association of individual TCRs with disease status, and machine learning were combined to predict cytomegalovirus infection status. To study patterns of TCR occurrence, a later analysis re-analyzed previously published TCR beta repertoires from under 750 donors and added high-resolution HLA genotyping. Rather than drawing on any new phenotypic data, the later analysis identified candidate immune exposures from TCR beta sequences and the way those sequences occurred across donors. An earlier analysis of roughly 600 of the donors used high-throughput TCR beta sequencing to judge whether each TCR beta V gene segment behaved as functional or pseudogenic. Donor age, sex, ethnicity and CMV serostatus were compiled together with the repertoire data. A later genetic analysis took genome-wide SNP genotypes for about 60% of the roughly 670 donors and used that subset as a discovery cohort. Every discovery cohort repertoire had been produced on one sequencing platform. HLA typing covered class I and class II loci at four-digit resolution. Typing coverage varied by locus: about 620-640 donors for A, B, C, DRB1 and DQB1; approximately 520 for DQA1; about 600 for DPA1; roughly 450 for DPB1. Roughly 5 DR-DQ haplotypes were handled as single units for association and clustering, since linkage in the cohort was strong. Among a few hundred genotyped donors of the cohort, an average of about 240,000 unique TCR beta nucleotide sequences were sequenced per donor, 15% to 20% of them non-productive.

The receptor library was made with the immunoSEQ multiplex PCR assay. For the multiplex PCR, a mixture combining 60 forward primers for TCR Vbeta segments and 13 reverse primers for TCR Jbeta segments was used. The CDR3 region of rearranged TCR beta genes was amplified from genomic DNA by a multiplex PCR assay. On the Illumina HiSeq System, the amplified TCR beta libraries were sequenced as 87-base-pair reads. The paper's data handling went like this. A later analysis counted around 72 million unique TCR beta chains across the 550 to 750 repertoires, and some 11 million of these chains were shared by at least two donors. To remove PCR and sequencing errors, raw reads were error-corrected and collapsed into unique sequences using a nearest-neighbor algorithm that merged closely related sequences. Alignment of CDR3 sequences to IMGT reference sequences was used to assign V, D and J gene segments. For a sequence to be retained, at least a six-nucleotide match to both a V gene segment and a J gene segment was required. A rearrangement counted as productive if the CDR3 had no stop codons and remained in frame with V and J, and every other rearrangement counted as non-productive. Following IMGT convention, CDR3 was defined as the stretch from the second conserved V-encoded cysteine to the conserved J-encoded phenylalanine. Sequences without an unambiguous match to a single V gene segment were excluded from the earlier analysis of almost 600 of the donors. An earlier analysis of approximately 590 of the donors called V segments functional above 56.7% productive rearrangements and segregating when the between-donor standard deviation exceeded 5%. A statistical classification framework was built for diagnosing cytomegalovirus status from the catalog of TCR beta chain sequences. A later analysis assigned V and J genes by comparing TCR nucleotide sequences with IMGT/GENE-DB human TR gene sequences. Using the TCRdist pipeline, a later analysis assigned CDR3 sequences along with most-parsimonious VDJ recombination scenarios. In a later analysis, each TCR beta chain was defined by its CDR3 amino acid sequence together with its V-gene family, and reads lacking a unique V-gene family were excluded. To address suspected cross-contamination and a sequencing artifact, a later analysis removed approximately 600 highly shared, low-generation-probability nucleotide sequences. For each public chain, a later analysis derived a clonal expansion index from normalized ranks of inferred template counts within each repertoire. In a later analysis, generation probabilities were computed using a VDJ recombination model fitted to out-of-frame rearrangements, and the results were checked against IGoR. In a later analysis, TCR-TCR, TCR-HLA and TCR-CMV co-occurrence was scored with hypergeometric tests, and a repertoire-size bias correction was applied to TCR pairs. In a later analysis, false discovery rates were estimated by permuting HLA or CMV assignments 20 times. In a later analysis, co-occurring TCRs were grouped using DBSCAN, with TCRdist sequence similarity added in when clustering inside HLA-allele-positive subsets. For co-occurrence clustering, repertoires with fewer than 30,000 or more than 120,000 public chains were excluded, along with roughly 5 repertoires with anomalous nucleotide sharing. TCRdb obtained this table from immuneACCESS and retained in-frame rearrangements with V and J assigned. These tables miss some clones; where compared with another copy, unresolved V genes account for less than half of the shortfall, and the remainder is unexplained. V and J calls and clone size are copied from that table; D and trimming were computed from the DNA. Here the sample has 250,000 to 350,000 clones; roughly 85% occur a single time. Around 3.7% of the sample rests with the top ten.

Summary of the overall study and its limitations: The presence/absence analyses assumed that sequencing depth was roughly uniform across donors, and that assumption may not be true. According to a later genetic analysis, donors in an Asian-associated ancestry cluster had fewer N-insertions in productive TCRs than the roughly 670-donor mean. It was suggested by the authors that the approach could potentially be generalized to other disease states and immunological phenotypes. Some IMGT-functional V segments, including TRBV6-2 and TRBV6-3, could not be told apart with the 87-base-pair reads, so those segments were excluded. Specific HLA alleles were associated with 15,000 to 20,000 TCR beta sequences at a false discovery rate of 0.05 in a later analysis. In a later genetic analysis, a missense DCLRE1C variant was associated with V-gene and J-gene trimming of TCR beta chains, and the association was replicated in an independent cohort. Linkage disequilibrium might explain the correlated functional status among segregating V segments, but an unknown experimental factor could not be excluded. HLA typing was unavailable for some donors at each locus, so association tests used only the typed subset. In a later analysis, most CMV-associated TCR beta chains were found to appear HLA-restricted, with HLA associations seemingly driven largely by CMV exposure. In this cohort, only TCR beta chains were sequenced, and detectable features were limited by the absence of alpha or paired-chain data. In a later analysis, TCR association rates were found to vary across HLA loci, with the most associated TCRs seen for DRB1 alleles and the fewest for HLA-C alleles. A further reported finding was that TCR beta sequences accurately predicted the HLA-A and HLA-B alleles for most subjects in the first cohort. According to a later analysis, parvovirus B19, influenza, CMV and Epstein-Barr virus appeared linked to several top co-occurrence clusters. In an earlier analysis of about 600 of the donors, most TCR beta V segments appeared in productive rearrangements about 87% or about 30% of the time, broadly matching IMGT annotations. A few of the identified cytomegalovirus-associated TCR beta chains were confirmed in vitro to be specific for cytomegalovirus antigens. A total of fewer than 200 TCR beta chains were listed by the study as associated with cytomegalovirus. The only immune exposure information available for the cohort was CMV serostatus. Assigning TCR associations to individual alleles was difficult when HLA alleles, especially DR and DQ, strongly co-occurred. The classifier was reported to diagnose cytomegalovirus status with high specificity and sensitivity in both the original cohort and the validation cohort. A group of highly shared sequence variants was considered likely to be a technical artifact of the sequencing pipeline. A later analysis found that HLA-associated TCR beta chains were more clonally expanded and had lower generation probabilities than equally common non-associated chains. Because counts were too low, roughly 17 rarely observed V segments, including chromosome 9 orphons, were left out of the earlier analysis of 500 to 750 of the donors. While some public TCRs were present in many individuals, most TCR sequences turned up only very rarely across donors.

The germline V gene supplies CDR1 SQVTM and CDR2 ANQGSEA. From its cysteine to its phenylalanine, the CDR3 spans 13 amino acids. The read is trimmed to its CDR3 DNA, 39 bases read in frame from base 1. The cohort comprised several hundred healthy bone marrow donors. At the time of sampling, every cohort member was nominally healthy, though immune exposures that went unrecorded were likely present. The donor was CMV seropositive and was included in the group of some 290 seropositive cohort members. A peripheral blood sample was provided by each donor, and peripheral blood mononuclear cells were used for TCR beta sequencing. Genomic DNA extraction from the blood cell samples was performed with the Qiagen DNeasy Blood Extraction Kit. Remarks on this clone: The specificity of this receptor is unknown. No quality values exist for individual bases; no much larger clone is one base distant.

The chain couples TRBV29-1 to TRBJ2-5, with a weak D call of TRBD2 (6 bases match). TRBJ2-7 explains the end of the DNA better; the J call may be wrong. Sequenced sample: PBMCs. The clonotype was recovered from a man aged 35 to 55 in good health and CMV-seropositive. The CDR3 is CSVGGIQNYEQYF. The nucleotide sequence reads as follows: TGCAGCGTTGGCGGGATCCAAAACTACGAGCAGTACTTC.